The source of this TCR beta chain is a study of blood T cell repertoires in COVID-19. Across the whole study: The United States, Italy and Spain were the sources of the acute and convalescent COVID-19 samples.

This CDR3 has 16 amino acids. V lost 1 base, J lost 4 bases, and 10 bases stayed unmatched. CDR1 is SGDLS and CDR2 is YYNGEE in the germline V gene. Original handling: It was from reference gene primer amplification that nucleated cell counts were estimated. Here immunoSEQ multiplex PCR was the method, and the copy in TCRdb shows in-frame clones only, minus some. The V and J calls and clone size were taken over from that table, and D and trimming were inferred from the DNA. The table shows approximately 110,000 clones, with approximately 79% occurring only once. The sequence was collected from a man aged 70-80 years with active or convalescent COVID-19. The sequenced sample was peripheral blood. J is TRBJ1-1 and V is TRBV9, with 7 bases matching TRBD1. CDR3 loop: CASSVRQGEESTEAFF. CDR3 bases: TGTGCCAGCAGCGTACGACAGGGCGAGGAGAGCACTGAAGCTTTCTTT.